This T cell receptor beta chain was recorded in a study of cytomegalovirus exposure and HLA in healthy donors. Overall study context: Ancestry clustering placed 70% to 85% of 350 to 500 genotyped donors in the Caucasian-associated cluster.

Both 60 Vbeta primers and 13 Jbeta primers went into the PCR. Here immunoSEQ multiplex PCR was the method, and the copy in TCRdb shows in-frame clones only, minus some. The sample lists 150,000 to 160,000 clones, less than 85% occurring once. Study-wide results and limits: In a later analysis, TCR beta V- and J-gene trimming was associated with a missense DCLRE1C variant. There were some public TCRs occurring in many donors, but most TCR sequences were rare.

Nominally healthy donors provided the samples, though records likely missed some immune exposures. Remarks on this clone: What it recognizes is unknown.

The source material was PBMCs. This sequence was found in a woman aged 45 to 65 in good health and CMV-seropositive.

The CDR3 region is CASGLHRVYEQYF. The CDR3 DNA sequence: TGTGCTAGTGGTCTACACAGGGTCTACGAGCAGTACTTC. V usage is TRBV12-5 and J usage is TRBJ2-7, with D tentatively TRBD1 (6 bases). Germline CDR1 LGHNT, CDR2 FRNRAP. CDR3 size: 13 residues. The V gene lost 5 bases and the J gene lost 3 bases, with 11 bases spanning the gap.